This T cell receptor beta chain was identified in a study of T cells after yellow fever vaccination. Study overall: SMART-Seq v4 Ultra Low Input handled preparation of low-cell-number fractions.

Regarding this clonotype: Its antigen remains unknown.

General observations from the study: Most primary-vaccination clones recurred post-booster (nearly 98% CD4, around 90% CD8). Within FACS-sorted repertoires, abundant clonotypes contaminating from the bulk population could be present. Of the clonotypes, a small share occurred in both CD4 and CD8 compartments.

The CDR3 has 17 amino acids. The V gene's germline CDR1 is MDHEN and CDR2 SYDVKM. With 3 bases removed from V and 6 bases from J, the gap between germline ends came to 21 bases. TCRdb reprocessed the 5' RACE reads via MiXCR and lists one record per CDR3 protein. Among a few hundred thousand distinct CDR3 sequences listed, roughly 6.8% were seen once. This receptor was taken from a man aged 18-30 years who received the YFV17D yellow fever vaccine. The input for sequencing was PBMCs, taken approximately 47 days after the first yellow fever vaccination. This chain uses TRBV28 with TRBJ1-5; D is uncertain. The CDR3, as DNA: TGTGCCAGCAGTTTGAAATCATTTTCGGTTCGTGGTCAGCCCCAGCATTTT. Translating gives CASSLKSFSVRGQPQHF. Drawing the rest from reference TRBV28 and TRBJ1-5, the complete variable domain is DVKVTQSSRYLVKRTGEKVFLECVQDMDHENMFWYRQDPGLGLRLIYFSYDVKMKEKGDIPEGYSVSREKKERFSLILESASTNQTSMYLCASSLKSFSVRGQPQHFGDGTRLSIL.